Sequencing of this T cell receptor beta chain was carried out in a study of cytomegalovirus exposure and HLA in healthy donors. TCRdb keeps only in-frame clones here, not all; method: immunoSEQ multiplex PCR. In the table there are approximately 190,000 clones, 84% of which are singletons. V was pared by 4 bases and J by 11 bases, with 12 bases of the junction left unmatched. The germline CDR1 and CDR2 sequences are LNHDA and SQIVND (reference sequence). The CDR3 runs 15 residues. V usage is TRBV19 and J usage is TRBJ1-5, with TRBD1 matching 9 bases. The sequenced material came from PBMCs. The receptor's source is a man younger than 30 in good health and CMV-seropositive. CDR3 protein: CASSTRRDRALAQHF. The CDR3 DNA sequence: TGTGCCAGTAGTACGCGGAGGGACAGGGCCTTGGCCCAGCATTTT.